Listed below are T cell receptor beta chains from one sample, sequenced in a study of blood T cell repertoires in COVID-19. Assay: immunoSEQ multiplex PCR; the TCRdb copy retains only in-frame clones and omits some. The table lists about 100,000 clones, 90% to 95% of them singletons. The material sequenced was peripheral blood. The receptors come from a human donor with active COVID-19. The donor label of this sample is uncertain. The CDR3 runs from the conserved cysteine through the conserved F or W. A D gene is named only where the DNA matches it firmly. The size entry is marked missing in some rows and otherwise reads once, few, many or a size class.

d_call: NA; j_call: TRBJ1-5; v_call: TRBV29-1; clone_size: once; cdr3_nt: TGCAGCGTTGGGGGGGTCAATCAGCCCCAGCATTTT; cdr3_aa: CSVGGVNQPQHF
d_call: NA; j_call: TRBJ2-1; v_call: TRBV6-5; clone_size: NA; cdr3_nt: TGTGCCAGCAGCGACTGGGACACTTACAATGAGCAGTTCTTC; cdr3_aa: CASSDWDTYNEQFF
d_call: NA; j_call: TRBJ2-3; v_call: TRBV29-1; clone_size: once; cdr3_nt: TGCAGCGTTGCTTTGAGTCCGGGTGGAGATACGCAGTATTTT; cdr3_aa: CSVALSPGGDTQYF
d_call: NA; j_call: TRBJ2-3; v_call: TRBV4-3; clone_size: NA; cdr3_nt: TGCGCCAGCAGCCAAGATTTTAGTAGCACAGATACGCAGTATTTT; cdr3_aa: CASSQDFSSTDTQYF
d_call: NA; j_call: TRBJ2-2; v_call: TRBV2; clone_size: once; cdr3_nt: TGTGCCAGCAGTGAATCGTACAGGGAAATTGGGGAGCTGTTTTTT; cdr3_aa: CASSESYREIGELFF
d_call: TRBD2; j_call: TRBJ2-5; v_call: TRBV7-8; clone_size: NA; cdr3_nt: TGTGCCAGCAGCACGGGACTAGCGGGGATAATTGAGACCCAGTACTTC; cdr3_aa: CASSTGLAGIIETQYF
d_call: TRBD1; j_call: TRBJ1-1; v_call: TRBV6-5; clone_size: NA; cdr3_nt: TGTGCCAGCATCGTTACAGGGGCAAACAACGCTTTCTTT; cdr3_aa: CASIVTGANNAFF
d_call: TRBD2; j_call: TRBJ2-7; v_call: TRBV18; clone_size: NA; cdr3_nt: TGTGCCAGCTCACCGAAAACCAAACCGAGCGGGGGGGGTGACGAGCAGTACTTC; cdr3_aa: CASSPKTKPSGGGDEQYF
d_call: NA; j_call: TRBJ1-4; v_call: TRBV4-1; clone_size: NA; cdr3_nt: TGCGCCAGCAGCCATCTACAGGGCCTGTTTTTT; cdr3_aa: CASSHLQGLFF
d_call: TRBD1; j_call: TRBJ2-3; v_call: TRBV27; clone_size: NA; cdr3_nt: TGTGCCAGCCAGTTTCTTGGGACAGCCGCGACTCGCACAGATACGCAGTATTTT; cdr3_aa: CASQFLGTAATRTDTQYF
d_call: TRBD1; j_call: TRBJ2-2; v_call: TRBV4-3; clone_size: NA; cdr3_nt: TGCGCCAGCAGCCAAGATCGGGGGACAGGGGGCCTAACCGGGGAGCTGTTTTTT; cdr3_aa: CASSQDRGTGGLTGELFF
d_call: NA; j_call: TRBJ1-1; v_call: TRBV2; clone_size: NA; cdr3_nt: TGTGCCAGCAGTGAAGTCCCGTTAGCGGTCGCTGAAGCTTTCTTT; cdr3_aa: CASSEVPLAVAEAFF
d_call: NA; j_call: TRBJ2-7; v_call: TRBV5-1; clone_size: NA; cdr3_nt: TGCGCCAGCAGCTCGTCCTACGAGCAGTACTTC; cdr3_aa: CASSSSYEQYF
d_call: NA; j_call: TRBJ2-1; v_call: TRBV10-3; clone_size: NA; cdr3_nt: TGTGCCATCAGGGCCTCTACTGGCGGGGGCTGGGATGAGCAGTTCTTC; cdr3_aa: CAIRASTGGGWDEQFF
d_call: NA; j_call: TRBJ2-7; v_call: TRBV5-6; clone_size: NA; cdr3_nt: TGTGCCAGCAGCGCAAACCAGGGATCCGAGCAGTACTTC; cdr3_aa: CASSANQGSEQYF
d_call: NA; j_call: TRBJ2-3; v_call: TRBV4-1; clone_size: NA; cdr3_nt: TGCGCCAGCAGCTGGGGGGGGGCCAAAGATACGCAGTATTTT; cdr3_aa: CASSWGGAKDTQYF
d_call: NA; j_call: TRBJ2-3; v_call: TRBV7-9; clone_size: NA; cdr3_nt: TGTGCCAGCAGCTTAATGGACACAGGGACGCAGTATTTT; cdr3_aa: CASSLMDTGTQYF
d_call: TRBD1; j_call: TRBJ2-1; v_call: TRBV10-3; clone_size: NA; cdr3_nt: TGTGCCATCAAGGGACAGCCTTACAATGAGCAGTTCTTC; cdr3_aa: CAIKGQPYNEQFF
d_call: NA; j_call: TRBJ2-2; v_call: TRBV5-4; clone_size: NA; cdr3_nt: TGTGCCAGCAGCCCTGAACCCAGCGCGAGCGGGGAGCTGTTTTTT; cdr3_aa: CASSPEPSASGELFF
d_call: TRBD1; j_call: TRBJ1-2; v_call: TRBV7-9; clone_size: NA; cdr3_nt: TGTGCCAGCAGCCTGGGACAGGAATATGGCTACACCTTC; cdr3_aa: CASSLGQEYGYTF
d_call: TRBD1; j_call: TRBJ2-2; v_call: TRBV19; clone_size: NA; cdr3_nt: TGTGCCAGTAGCAATAGGGACAGGGTCACCGGGGAGCTGTTTTTT; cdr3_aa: CASSNRDRVTGELFF
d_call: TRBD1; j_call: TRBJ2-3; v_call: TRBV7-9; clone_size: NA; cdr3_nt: TGTGCCAGCAGCCCCCGGACGGGACAGGGAGGAGATACGCAGTATTTT; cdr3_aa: CASSPRTGQGGDTQYF
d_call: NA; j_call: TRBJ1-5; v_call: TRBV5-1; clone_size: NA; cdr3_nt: TGCGCCAGCAGCTTACAGGGCGGGTTCAGTCAGCCCCAGCATTTT; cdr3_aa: CASSLQGGFSQPQHF
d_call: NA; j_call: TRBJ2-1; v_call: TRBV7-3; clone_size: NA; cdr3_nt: TGTGCCAGCGGGAGGACCAGGGATGAGCAGTTCTTC; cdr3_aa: CASGRTRDEQFF
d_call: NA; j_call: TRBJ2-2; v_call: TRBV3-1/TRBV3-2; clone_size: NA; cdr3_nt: TGTGCCAGCAGCCCCCAGGGGGGCGGAAGGTCCCCCGGGGAGCTGTTTTTT; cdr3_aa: CASSPQGGGRSPGELFF
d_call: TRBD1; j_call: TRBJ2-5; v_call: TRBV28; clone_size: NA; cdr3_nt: TGTGCCAGCACCCAGGATACAGGGGACCAAGAGACCCAGTACTTC; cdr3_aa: CASTQDTGDQETQYF
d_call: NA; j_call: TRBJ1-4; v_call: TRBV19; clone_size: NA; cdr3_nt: TGTGCCAGTAGTACTTCCGGGGGGGTCGTCGATGCAACTAATGAAAAACTGTTTTTT; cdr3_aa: CASSTSGGVVDATNEKLFF
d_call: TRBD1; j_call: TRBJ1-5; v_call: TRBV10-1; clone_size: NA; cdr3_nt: TGCGCCAGCAGTCCCGGACAGGGCGGCCTTCCCCAGCATTTT; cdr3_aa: CASSPGQGGLPQHF
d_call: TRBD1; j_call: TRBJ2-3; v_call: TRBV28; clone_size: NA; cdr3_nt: TGTGCCAGCAGCCGCAGCGGACAGGGAGACACAGATACGCAGTATTTT; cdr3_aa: CASSRSGQGDTDTQYF
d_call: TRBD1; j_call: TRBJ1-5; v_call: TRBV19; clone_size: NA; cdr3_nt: TGTGCCTCAAAGGATCGGACAGGGGGCATTCTGCCCCAGCATTTT; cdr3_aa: CASKDRTGGILPQHF
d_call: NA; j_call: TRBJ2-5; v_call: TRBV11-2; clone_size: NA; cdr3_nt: TGTGCCAGCAGCCCGAGGGAGACCCAGTACTTC; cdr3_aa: CASSPRETQYF
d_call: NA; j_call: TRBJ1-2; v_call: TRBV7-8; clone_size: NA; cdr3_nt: TGTGCCAGCAGCCCCACGAGGGGGAGGGTTGAAGGCTACACCTTC; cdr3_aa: CASSPTRGRVEGYTF
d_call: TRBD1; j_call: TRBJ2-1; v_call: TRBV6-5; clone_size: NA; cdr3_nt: TGTGCCAGCAGTTGGCGACAGGGGGCTTTCAATGAGCAGTTCTTC; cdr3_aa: CASSWRQGAFNEQFF
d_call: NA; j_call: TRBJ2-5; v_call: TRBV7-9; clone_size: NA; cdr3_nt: TGTGCCAGCAGCTTAGCGCGGCAACAAGAGACCCAGTACTTC; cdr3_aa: CASSLARQQETQYF
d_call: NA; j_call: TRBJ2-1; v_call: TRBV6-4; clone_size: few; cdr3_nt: TGTGCCAGCAGTGACGAGGGGGGGCAGGGTGAGCAGTTCTTC; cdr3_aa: CASSDEGGQGEQFF
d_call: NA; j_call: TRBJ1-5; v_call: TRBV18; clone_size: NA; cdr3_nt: TGTGCCAGCTCACGACTTAACAGGGGCAATCAGCCCCAGCATTTT; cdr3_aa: CASSRLNRGNQPQHF
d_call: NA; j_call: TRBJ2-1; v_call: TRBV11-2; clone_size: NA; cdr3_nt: TGTGCCAGCAGCTTACTAGAGGTTCGGAATGAGCAGTTCTTC; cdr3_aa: CASSLLEVRNEQFF
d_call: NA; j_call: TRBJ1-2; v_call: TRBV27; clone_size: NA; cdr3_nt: TGTGCCAGCAGCCCAGACAGGAACTATGGCTACACCTTC; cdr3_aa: CASSPDRNYGYTF
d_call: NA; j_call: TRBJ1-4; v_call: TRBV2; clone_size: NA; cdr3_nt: TGTGCCAGCCTCGGGGGGGGGTATGAAAAACTGTTTTTT; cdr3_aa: CASLGGGYEKLFF
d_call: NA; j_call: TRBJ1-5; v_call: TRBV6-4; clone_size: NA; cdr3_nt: TGTGCCAGCAGTGAGACGGGAAGCAATCAGCCCCAGCATTTT; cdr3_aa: CASSETGSNQPQHF
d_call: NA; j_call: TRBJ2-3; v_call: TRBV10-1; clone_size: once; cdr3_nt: TGCGCCAGCAGTGAATCGGCGGGTCTTACAGATACGCAGTATTTT; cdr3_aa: CASSESAGLTDTQYF
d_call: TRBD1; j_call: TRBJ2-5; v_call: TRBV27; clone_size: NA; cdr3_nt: TGTGCCAGCAGTTTCGGACAGGGACAGAGGGAGACCCAGTACTTC; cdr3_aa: CASSFGQGQRETQYF
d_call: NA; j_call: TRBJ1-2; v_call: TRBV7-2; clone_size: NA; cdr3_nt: TGTGCCAGCAGCTTAGTGGTAGGGGAGGGTGGCTACACCTTC; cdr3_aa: CASSLVVGEGGYTF
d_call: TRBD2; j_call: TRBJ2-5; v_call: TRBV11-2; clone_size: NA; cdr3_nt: TGTGCCAGCAGCTTAGGCCGAGGACTAGCGGGGGCCCAAGAGACCCAGTACTTC; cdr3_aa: CASSLGRGLAGAQETQYF
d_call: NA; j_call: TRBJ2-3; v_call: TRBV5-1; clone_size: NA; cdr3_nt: TGCGCCAGCAGCTTGTCTACAGGAAAGACAGATACGCAGTATTTT; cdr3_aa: CASSLSTGKTDTQYF
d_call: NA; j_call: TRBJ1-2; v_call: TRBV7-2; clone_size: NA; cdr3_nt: TGTGCCAGCAGCTTGGGAGGCAGGGCAAGAGAGGGGTATGGCTACACCTTC; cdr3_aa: CASSLGGRAREGYGYTF